This T cell receptor (beta chain) comes out of a study of early T cells in non-severe SARS-CoV-2 infection. For the study at large: Unsorted whole-blood RNA was sequenced in bulk, leaving chains unpaired. Overall study findings and caveats: Missing private and CD4 specificities, VDJdb matching favored anti-spike CD8 responses.

This clonotype came up a few times. Antigen: not known. The library protocol tagged individual cDNA molecules with unique molecular identifiers. TCRdb reprocessed the 5' RACE reads with MiXCR, giving one entry per CDR3 protein. Among some 35,000 distinct CDR3 sequences listed, under 7% were seen once. This CDR3 contains 12 residues. V dropped 7 bases and J dropped 3 bases, with 6 bases sitting between them. The chain is built from TRBV12-3 or TRBV12-4 and TRBJ2-2; tentative D call: TRBD1 (5 bases). The TCR originated in an adult who was a healthcare worker with PCR-confirmed SARS-CoV-2 infection or an uninfected control (not recorded which). This specimen was whole blood, taken at baseline. CDR3: CASIGDTGELFF. The CDR3 bases are TGTGCCAGCATAGGGGACACCGGGGAGCTGTTTTTT.